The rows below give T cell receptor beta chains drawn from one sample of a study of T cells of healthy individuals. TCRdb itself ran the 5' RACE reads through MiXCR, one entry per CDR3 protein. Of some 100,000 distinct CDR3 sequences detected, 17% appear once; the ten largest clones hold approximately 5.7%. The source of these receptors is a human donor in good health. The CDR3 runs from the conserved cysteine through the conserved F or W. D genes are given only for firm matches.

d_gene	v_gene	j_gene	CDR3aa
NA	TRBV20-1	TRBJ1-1	CSARGDPGTNTEAFF
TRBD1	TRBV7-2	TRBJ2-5	CASSVRGQLETQYF
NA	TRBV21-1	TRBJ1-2	CAPPGGQGGRDYTF
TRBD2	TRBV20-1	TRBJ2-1	CSAREDTSGSYNEQFF
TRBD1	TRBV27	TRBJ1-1	CASRRTGGEAFF
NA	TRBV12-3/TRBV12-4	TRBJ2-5	CASSLTNGGETQYF
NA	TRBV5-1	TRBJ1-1	CASSFDPNTEAFF
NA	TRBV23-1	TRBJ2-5	CASSQGGGETQYF
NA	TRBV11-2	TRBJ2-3	CASSLESTASQYF
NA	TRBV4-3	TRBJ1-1	CASSQDQMEAFF
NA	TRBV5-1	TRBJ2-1	CASSLAGTEQFF
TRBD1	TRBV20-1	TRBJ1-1	CSASQGASMNTEAFF
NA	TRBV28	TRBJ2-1	CASRDAGNEQFF
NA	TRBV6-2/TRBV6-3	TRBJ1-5	CASSERDGYQPQHF
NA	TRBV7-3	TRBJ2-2	CASSDRNGELFF
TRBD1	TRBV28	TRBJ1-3	CASTPGTVGNTIYF
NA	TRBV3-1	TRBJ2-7	CASSQGGWDPYEQYF
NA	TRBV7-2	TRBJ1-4	CASSLGAGVEKLFF
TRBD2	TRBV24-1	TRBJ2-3	CATSGYAGGTTDTQYF
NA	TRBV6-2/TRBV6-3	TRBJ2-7	CASSNYRVVADEQYF
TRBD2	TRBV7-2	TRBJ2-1	CASSSLAGVSNEQFF
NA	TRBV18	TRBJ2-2	CASSPRDMNTGELFF
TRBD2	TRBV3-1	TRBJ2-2	CASSQATLAGPNTGELFF
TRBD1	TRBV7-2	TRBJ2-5	CASSWRTGGQETQYF
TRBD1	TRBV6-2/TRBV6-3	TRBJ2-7	CASSYSSSGGREQYF
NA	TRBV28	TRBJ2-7	CASRLAGEQYF
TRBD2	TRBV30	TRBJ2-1	CAWSGSSGDGYNEQFF
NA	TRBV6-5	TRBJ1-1	CASSPADSGATEAFF
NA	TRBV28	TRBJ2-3	CASSVAEPTDTQYF
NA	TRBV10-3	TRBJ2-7	CATYLSGEQYF
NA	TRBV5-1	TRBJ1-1	CASSLDGGRNTEAFF
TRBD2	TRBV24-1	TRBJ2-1	CATSDRSSGSRDEQFF
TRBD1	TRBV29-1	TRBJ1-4	CSVTGADEKLFF
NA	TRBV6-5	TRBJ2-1	CASSFDRRSEEQFF
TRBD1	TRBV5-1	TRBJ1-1	CASSRTGGADTEAFF
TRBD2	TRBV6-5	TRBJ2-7	CASSLLAGASYEQYF
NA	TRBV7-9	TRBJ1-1	CASSYGLTSAVNTEAFF
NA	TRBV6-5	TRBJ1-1	CASSYSRNTEAFF
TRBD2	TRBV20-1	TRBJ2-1	CSARTSGPNNEQFF
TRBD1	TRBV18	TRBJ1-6	CASSRDSPSPLHF
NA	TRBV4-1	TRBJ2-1	CASSQGLGSYNEQFF
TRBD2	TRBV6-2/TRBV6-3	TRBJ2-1	CASSRPGLALNEQFF
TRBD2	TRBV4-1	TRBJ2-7	CASSPRDYSDEQYF
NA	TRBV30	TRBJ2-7	CAWTAGAPYEQYF
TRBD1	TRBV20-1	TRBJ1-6	CSAAQGVNSPLHF
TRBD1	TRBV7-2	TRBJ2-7	CASSFTGTGGYEQYF
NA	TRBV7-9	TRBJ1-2	CVSSAARGPSYGYTF
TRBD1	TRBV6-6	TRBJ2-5	CASSYATGGEETQYF
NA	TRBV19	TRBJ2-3	CASTSNPGTLAPDTQYF
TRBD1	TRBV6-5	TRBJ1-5	CASSYTYGQGSNQPQHF
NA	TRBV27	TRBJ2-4	CASSLPTLSNIQYF
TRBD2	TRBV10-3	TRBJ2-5	CAISELAGDWETQYF
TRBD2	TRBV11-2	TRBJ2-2	CASSFPMWGSGNLTGELFF
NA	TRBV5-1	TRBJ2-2	CASSLVLADTGELFF
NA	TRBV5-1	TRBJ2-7	CASSVASGYEQYF
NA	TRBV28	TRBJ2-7	CASSFRGREYF
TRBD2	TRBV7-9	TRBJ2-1	CASNPNWGGSYNEQFF
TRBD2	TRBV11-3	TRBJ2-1	CASSPSGRVTDEQFF
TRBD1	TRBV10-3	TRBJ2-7	CAISESYGDRGYEQYF